This T cell receptor (beta chain) comes out of a study of cytomegalovirus exposure and HLA in healthy donors. Broader study findings: In vitro confirmation showed three CMV-associated chains to be CMV antigen specific.

Notes on this clone: Its antigen remains unknown.

It was with 60 Vbeta and 13 Jbeta primers that the PCR ran. Data came from immunoSEQ multiplex PCR; TCRdb stores just in-frame clones and leaves some out. Here the sample spans 180,000 or so clones, more than 65% being singletons. Per germline, CDR1 LNHNV and CDR2 YYDKDF (reference sequence). The CDR3 contains 17 residues. Trimming cost V 0 bases and J 0 bases, with 12 bases left between them. The clonotype was recovered from a female donor in good health and CMV-seronegative. The rearrangement uses TRBV15 and TRBJ1-5; tentative D call: TRBD1 (6 bases). Sequencing was done on a sample of PBMCs. CDR3 region: CATSRDRGDTSNQPQHF. As DNA, the CDR3 is TGTGCCACCAGCAGAGATCGTGGGGACACTAGCAATCAGCCCCAGCATTTT.